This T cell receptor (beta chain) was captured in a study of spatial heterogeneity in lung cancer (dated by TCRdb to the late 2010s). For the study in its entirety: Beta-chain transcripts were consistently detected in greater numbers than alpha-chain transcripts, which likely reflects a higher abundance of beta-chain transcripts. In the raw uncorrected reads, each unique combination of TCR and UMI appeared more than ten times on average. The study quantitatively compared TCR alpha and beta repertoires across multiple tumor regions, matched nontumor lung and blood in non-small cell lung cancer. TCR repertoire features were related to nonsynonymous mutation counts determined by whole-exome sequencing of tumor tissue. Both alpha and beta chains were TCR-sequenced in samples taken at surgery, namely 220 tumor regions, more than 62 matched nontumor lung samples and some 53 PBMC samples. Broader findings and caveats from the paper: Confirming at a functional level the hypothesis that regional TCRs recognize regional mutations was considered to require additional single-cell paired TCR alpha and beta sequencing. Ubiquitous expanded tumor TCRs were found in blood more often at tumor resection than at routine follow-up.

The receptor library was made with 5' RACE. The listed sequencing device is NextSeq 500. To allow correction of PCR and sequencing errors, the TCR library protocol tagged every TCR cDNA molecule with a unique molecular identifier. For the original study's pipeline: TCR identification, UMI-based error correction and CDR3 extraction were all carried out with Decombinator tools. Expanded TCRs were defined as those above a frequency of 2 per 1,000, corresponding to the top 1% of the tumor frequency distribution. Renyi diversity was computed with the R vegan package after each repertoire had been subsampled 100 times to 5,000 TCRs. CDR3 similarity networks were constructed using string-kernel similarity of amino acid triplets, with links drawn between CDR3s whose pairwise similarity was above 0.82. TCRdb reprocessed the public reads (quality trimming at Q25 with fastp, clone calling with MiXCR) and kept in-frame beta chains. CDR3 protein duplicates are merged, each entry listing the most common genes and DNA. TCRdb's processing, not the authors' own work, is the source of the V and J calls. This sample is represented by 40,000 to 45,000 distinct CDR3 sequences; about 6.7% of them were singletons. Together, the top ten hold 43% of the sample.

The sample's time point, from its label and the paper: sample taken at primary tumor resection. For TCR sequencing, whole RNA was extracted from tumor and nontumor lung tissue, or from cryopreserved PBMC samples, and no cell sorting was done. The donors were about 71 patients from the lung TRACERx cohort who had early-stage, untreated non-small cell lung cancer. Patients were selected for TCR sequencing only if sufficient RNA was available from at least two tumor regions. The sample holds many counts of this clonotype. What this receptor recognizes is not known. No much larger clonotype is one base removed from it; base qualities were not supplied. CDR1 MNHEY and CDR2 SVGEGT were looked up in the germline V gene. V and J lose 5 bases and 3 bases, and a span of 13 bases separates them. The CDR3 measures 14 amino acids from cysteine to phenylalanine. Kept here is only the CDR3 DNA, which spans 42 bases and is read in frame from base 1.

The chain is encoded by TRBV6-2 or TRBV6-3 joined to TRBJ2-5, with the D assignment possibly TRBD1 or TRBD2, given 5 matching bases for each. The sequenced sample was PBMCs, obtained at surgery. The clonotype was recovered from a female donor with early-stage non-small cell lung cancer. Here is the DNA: TGTGCCAGCAGTCTCCGGGACCTTAAAGAGACCCAGTACTTC. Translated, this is CASSLRDLKETQYF.